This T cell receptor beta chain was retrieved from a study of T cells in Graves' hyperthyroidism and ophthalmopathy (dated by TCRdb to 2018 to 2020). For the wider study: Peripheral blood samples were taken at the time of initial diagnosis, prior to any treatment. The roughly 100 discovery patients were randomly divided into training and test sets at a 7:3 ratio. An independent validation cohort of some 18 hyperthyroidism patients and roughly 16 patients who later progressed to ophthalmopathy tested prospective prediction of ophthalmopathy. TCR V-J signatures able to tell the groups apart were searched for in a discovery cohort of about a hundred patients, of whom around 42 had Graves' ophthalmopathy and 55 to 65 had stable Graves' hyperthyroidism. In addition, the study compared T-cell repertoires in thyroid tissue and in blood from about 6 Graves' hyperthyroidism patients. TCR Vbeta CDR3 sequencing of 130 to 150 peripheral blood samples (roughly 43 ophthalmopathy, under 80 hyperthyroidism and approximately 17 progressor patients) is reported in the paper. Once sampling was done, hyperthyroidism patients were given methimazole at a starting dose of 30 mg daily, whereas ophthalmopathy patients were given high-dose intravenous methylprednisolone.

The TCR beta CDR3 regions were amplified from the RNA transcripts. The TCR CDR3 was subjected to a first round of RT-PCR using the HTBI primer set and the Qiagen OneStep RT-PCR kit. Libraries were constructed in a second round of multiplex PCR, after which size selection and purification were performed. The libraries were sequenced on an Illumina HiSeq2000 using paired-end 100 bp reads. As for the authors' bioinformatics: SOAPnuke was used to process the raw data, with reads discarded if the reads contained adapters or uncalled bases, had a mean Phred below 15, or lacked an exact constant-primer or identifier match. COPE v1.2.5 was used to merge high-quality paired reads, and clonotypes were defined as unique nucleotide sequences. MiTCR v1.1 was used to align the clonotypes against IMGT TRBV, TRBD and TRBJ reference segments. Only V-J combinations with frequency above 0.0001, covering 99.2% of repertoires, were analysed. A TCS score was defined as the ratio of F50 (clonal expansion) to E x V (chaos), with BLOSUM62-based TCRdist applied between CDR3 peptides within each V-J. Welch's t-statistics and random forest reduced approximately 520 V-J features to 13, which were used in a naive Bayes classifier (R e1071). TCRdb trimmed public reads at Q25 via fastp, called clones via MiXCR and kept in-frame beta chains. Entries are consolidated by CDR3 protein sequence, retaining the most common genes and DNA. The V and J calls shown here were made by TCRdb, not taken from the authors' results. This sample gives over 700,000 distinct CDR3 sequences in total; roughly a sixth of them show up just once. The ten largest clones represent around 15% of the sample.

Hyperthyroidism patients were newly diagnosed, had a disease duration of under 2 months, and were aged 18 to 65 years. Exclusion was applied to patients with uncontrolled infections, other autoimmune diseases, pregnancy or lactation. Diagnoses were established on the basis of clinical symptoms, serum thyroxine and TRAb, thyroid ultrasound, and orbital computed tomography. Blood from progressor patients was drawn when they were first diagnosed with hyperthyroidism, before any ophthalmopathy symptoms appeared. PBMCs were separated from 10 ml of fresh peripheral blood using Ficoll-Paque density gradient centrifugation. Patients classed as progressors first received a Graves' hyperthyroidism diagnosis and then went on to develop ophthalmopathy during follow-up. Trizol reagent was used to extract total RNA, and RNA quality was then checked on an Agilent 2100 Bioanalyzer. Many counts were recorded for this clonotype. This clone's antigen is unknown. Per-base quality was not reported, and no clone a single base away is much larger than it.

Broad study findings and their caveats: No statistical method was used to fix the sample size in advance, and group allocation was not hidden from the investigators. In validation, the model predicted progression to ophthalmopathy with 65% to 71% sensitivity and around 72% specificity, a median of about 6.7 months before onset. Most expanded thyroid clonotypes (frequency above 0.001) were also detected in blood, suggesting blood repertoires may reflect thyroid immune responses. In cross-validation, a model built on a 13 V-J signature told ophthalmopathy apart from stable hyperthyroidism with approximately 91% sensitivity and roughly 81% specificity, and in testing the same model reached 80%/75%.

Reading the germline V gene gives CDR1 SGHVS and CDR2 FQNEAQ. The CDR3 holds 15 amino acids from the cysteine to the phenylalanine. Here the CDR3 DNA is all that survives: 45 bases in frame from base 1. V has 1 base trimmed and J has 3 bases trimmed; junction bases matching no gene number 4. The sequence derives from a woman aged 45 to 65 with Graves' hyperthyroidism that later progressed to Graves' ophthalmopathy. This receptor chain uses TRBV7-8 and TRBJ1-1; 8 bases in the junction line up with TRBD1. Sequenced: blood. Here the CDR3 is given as CASSLETGAYTEAFF. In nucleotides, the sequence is TGTGCCAGCAGCTTAGAGACAGGGGCGTACACTGAAGCTTTCTTT.